A single T cell receptor beta chain is shown here with its context. No cognate antigen has been identified for it. No qualities accompany the bases; no much larger clone lies one base away. Library preparation employed 5' RACE. Sequencing was performed on an Illumina HiSeq 2500. A second PCR of roughly 6 to 12 cycles was performed with a sample-barcoded 5' primer and a J-beta primer mix. A template-switch 5' adaptor carrying 12 random nucleotides introduced a unique molecular identifier onto each TCR beta cDNA molecule. Each sample yielded at least 3 million CDR3-containing paired-end reads. First-strand cDNA was synthesized from all RNA with the Mint cDNA synthesis kit, primed by a TRBC-specific oligonucleotide. Following uracil-DNA glycosylase treatment, all cDNA underwent a first 18-cycle PCR with the universal primers M1SS and BC2_uni_R. As for how the authors treated the data: Each sample was normalized by randomly selecting 1 million high-quality reads, each carrying a distinct molecular identifier. Instead of being binned into consensus sequences, reads that shared molecular identifiers were thrown out. MiTCR, with a Q25 quality threshold and the strictest error-elimination algorithm, was used for CDR3 identification, clonotype clustering and error correction. Lower-bound total TCR beta diversity was estimated with a nonparametric unseen species model using Euler transformation. TCRdb took the public reads, trimmed them with fastp at Q25, ran MiXCR for clone calling and kept in-frame beta chains. Under each unique CDR3 protein, matching rows form one entry showing the most common genes and DNA. Clone size and V and J calls follow TCRdb, not the original study. Present in this sample are 780,000 or so distinct CDR3 sequences, roughly 50% of which were seen just once. Under 50% of the sample lies in the top ten.

Systemically healthy Caucasian individuals from Russia, approximately 39 in total and aged roughly 6 to 100 years, were included as donors. Each donor gave 9.5 to 10 milliliters of peripheral blood, drawn into EDTA-treated Vacutainer tubes. Ficoll-Paque density-gradient centrifugation was used to isolate PBMCs, with at least 6.5 million obtained per sample. Total RNA was extracted from PBMCs with Trizol reagent, with at least 6 micrograms obtained per sample. For every donor, an aliquot of PBMCs went through flow cytometry to measure the percentages of naive CD45RAhigh/CD27high T cells. The source of the sample is a study of blood T cells in healthy people across ages (dated by TCRdb to 2015 to 2017). Broadly, across the study: Template switching captured roughly one uniquely barcoded TCR beta cDNA molecule per two T cells in model experiments. To avoid experimental bias, donors of different ages were spread randomly across the sequencing lanes. Two additional independent replicas of 1 million unique cDNA reads from the same blood draw were analyzed for two donors (one aged 18 to 29 and one aged 80 or older). The study measured age-related changes in TCR beta repertoire diversity using deep sequencing normalized with unique cDNA molecular identifiers. The donors were divided into four age groups: young (average around 16 years), middle-aged (roughly 40), aged (62) and long-lived (about 90).

Broader findings and caveats from the paper: As age increased, observed TCR beta diversity per million T cells dropped in a roughly linear way, and a significant reduction was already evident by age around 41. Total diversity estimates from one million sequenced T cells were considered lower bounds and underestimates. Compared with the aged group, the long-lived group had more naive CD4+ T cells, fewer expanded clones and increased TCR diversity, a pattern suggesting age selection. Because the CMV infection status of the donors was unknown, age-related changes in expanded clonotypes may potentially have been confounded. The percentage of naive T cells measured by flow cytometry correlated strongly with observed TCR beta diversity. Because profiling used bulk unsorted PBMCs, naive and antigen-experienced compartments could not be compared conclusively.

The sequence was obtained from a man aged 80 or over in good health. The sequenced sample consisted of blood.

The nucleotide sequence reads as follows: TGTGCCATCAGCCCAACCGGGACAGGGGCCTACGAGCAGTACTTC. Translated, it gives CAISPTGTGAYEQYF. The rearranged chain carries TRBV10-3 and TRBJ2-7; the central 10 bases match TRBD1. The CDR3 runs 15 residues from the cysteine to the phenylalanine. The read is trimmed to its CDR3 DNA, 45 bases read in frame from base 1. At the junction V is shortened by 6 bases and J by 2 bases; bases outside the gene matches: 7. The germline V gene supplies CDR1 ENHRY and CDR2 SYGVKD.